This entry is about one T cell receptor (beta chain). This specimen belongs to a study of blood T cell repertoires in COVID-19. In the study overall: Samples came from the United States, Italy and Spain, spanning acute and convalescent COVID-19.

Germline V gene data show CDR1 as MDHEN and CDR2 as SYDVKM. The J segment lost 5 bases and the V segment lost 4 bases, leaving 6 bases of the junction unmatched. The CDR3 contains 15 residues. One Seattle source followed patients from active infection through their disease course. How the authors handled the data: From reference gene primer amplification, estimates of nucleated cell counts were derived. Method: immunoSEQ multiplex PCR; TCRdb's copy keeps in-frame clones and lacks some. That table is the source of V, J and clone size, and D and trimming were worked out from the DNA. The table lists about 130,000 clones, roughly 74% of them singletons.

The sequenced sample was peripheral blood. This clonotype was obtained from a man at least 80 years old with COVID-19, enrolled during active disease. This chain uses TRBV28 with TRBJ2-5, with TRBD2 matching 11 bases. The chain's CDR3 is CASSSLAGGGETQYF. The CDR3 coding sequence is TGTGCCAGCAGTTCCTTAGCGGGAGGGGGTGAGACCCAGTACTTC.